A selection of T cell receptor beta chains follows, all from one sample in a study of blood T cell repertoires in COVID-19. Generated by immunoSEQ multiplex PCR, the TCRdb table keeps only in-frame clones and is missing some. The sample has approximately 100,000 clones, about 91% seen once. The sample comprised peripheral blood. These receptors all stem from an elderly woman with active COVID-19. The CDR3 runs from the conserved cysteine through the conserved F or W. D genes are given only for firm matches. Expanded clones get a size class; other rows say once, few or many, or leave the size out.

>TRBJ1-1|TRBD1|.|TRBV27
CASSRLVGQGVVNTEAFF
TGTGCCAGCAGCCGCCTGGTAGGACAGGGGGTCGTGAACACTGAAGCTTTCTTT
>TRBJ1-5|TRBD1|.|TRBV7-2
CASSLTGGRGNQPQHF
TGTGCCAGCAGCTTAACAGGGGGCCGGGGCAATCAGCCCCAGCATTTT
>TRBJ2-2|TRBD1|.|TRBV7-8
CASSLAGTGTTGELFF
TGTGCCAGCAGCTTAGCCGGGACAGGGACGACCGGGGAGCTGTTTTTT
>TRBJ1-4|TRBD1|.|TRBV18
CASSPQGQATNEKLFF
TGTGCCAGCTCGCCACAGGGACAGGCAACTAATGAAAAACTGTTTTTT
>TRBJ1-2|TRBD1|.|TRBV6-6
CASRPTGGLSYGYTF
TGTGCCAGCAGGCCGACAGGGGGCTTAAGCTATGGCTACACCTTC
>TRBJ2-7|.|.|TRBV9
CASSESPGSAYEQYF
TGTGCCAGCAGCGAAAGCCCCGGGAGCGCCTACGAGCAGTACTTC
>TRBJ2-1|TRBD2|.|TRBV4-2
CASSQESLAVSYNEQFF
TGTGCCAGCAGCCAAGAGTCCCTAGCGGTCTCCTACAATGAGCAGTTCTTC
>TRBJ1-2|.|.|TRBV10-3
CAISERPGADYGYTF
TGTGCCATCAGTGAGAGGCCAGGGGCGGACTATGGCTACACCTTC
>TRBJ2-5|.|.|TRBV5-6
CASNRQTGETQYF
TGTGCCAGCAACCGACAGACGGGAGAGACCCAGTACTTC
>TRBJ2-1|TRBD2|.|TRBV5-1
CASSSLAGVGNEQFF
TGCGCCAGCAGCTCACTAGCGGGAGTAGGCAATGAGCAGTTCTTC
>TRBJ1-3|.|.|TRBV18
CASSPTTRRTGNTIYF
TGTGCCAGCTCCCCTACTACAAGGAGAACTGGAAACACCATATATTTT
>TRBJ2-3|.|once|TRBV10-1
CASSEGQSTDTQYF
TGCGCCAGCAGTGAGGGGCAGAGCACAGATACGCAGTATTTT
>TRBJ2-1|.|.|TRBV6-1
CASSEWGPPDNEQFF
TGTGCCAGCAGTGAATGGGGGCCTCCCGACAATGAGCAGTTCTTC
>TRBJ2-2|.|.|TRBV19
CASNPGTANTGELFF
TGTGCCAGTAACCCTGGGACTGCGAACACCGGGGAGCTGTTTTTT
>TRBJ2-1|TRBD2|.|TRBV5-1
CASSLTSGSSYNEQFF
TGCGCCAGCAGCTTGACTAGCGGGAGTAGTTACAATGAGCAGTTCTTC
>TRBJ2-7|TRBD2|.|TRBV12-3/TRBV12-4
CASTWTSGTVRF
TGTGCCAGCACCTGGACTAGCGGGACCGTTCGCTTC
>TRBJ2-4|TRBD2|.|TRBV19
CASSIDGTSFGNIQYF
TGTGCCAGTAGTATAGATGGGACTAGTTTCGGAAACATTCAGTACTTC
>TRBJ2-2|.|.|TRBV28
CASSLRQITGELFF
TGTGCCAGCAGTTTGAGACAGATTACCGGGGAGCTGTTTTTT
>TRBJ1-1|TRBD1|.|TRBV27
CASTRDRGPPEAFF
TGTGCCAGCACCAGGGACAGGGGGCCTCCTGAAGCTTTCTTT
>TRBJ1-5|.|once|TRBV3-1/TRBV3-2
CASSQDPLSNQPQHF
TGTGCCAGCAGCCAAGATCCCCTTAGCAATCAGCCCCAGCATTTT
>TRBJ2-7|.|.|TRBV7-9
CASSSGGFVEQYF
TGTGCCAGCAGCTCAGGCGGGTTCGTCGAGCAGTACTTC
>TRBJ2-1|TRBD1|.|TRBV2
CASMGTGDYNEQFF
TGTGCCAGCATGGGGACAGGGGACTACAATGAGCAGTTCTTC
>TRBJ2-2|.|.|TRBV7-9
CASSPGRGQAGGHGELFF
TGTGCCAGCAGCCCAGGCCGGGGGCAGGCAGGGGGTCACGGGGAGCTGTTTTTT
>TRBJ2-5|TRBD2|.|TRBV3-1/TRBV3-2
CASSQDLVPGGTQYF
TGTGCCAGCAGCCAAGATTTAGTCCCGGGAGGTACCCAGTACTTC
>TRBJ1-3|.|.|TRBV7-9
CASSLVQSGNTIYF
TGTGCCAGCAGCTTAGTGCAGTCTGGAAACACCATATATTTT
>TRBJ2-1|TRBD1|.|TRBV7-2
CASSSPTGRTSYNEQFF
TGTGCCAGCAGCTCTCCGACAGGGCGTACCTCCTACAATGAGCAGTTCTTC
>TRBJ2-5|TRBD2|.|TRBV9
CASSPNGPSGRIETQYF
TGTGCCAGCAGCCCCAATGGTCCTAGCGGGAGGATAGAGACCCAGTACTTC
>TRBJ2-2|TRBD2|.|TRBV5-4
CASSSMAGTSGTGELFF
TGTGCCAGCAGCTCCATGGCCGGGACTAGCGGCACCGGGGAGCTGTTTTTT
>TRBJ1-2|TRBD1|.|TRBV2
CASTGRQGQGGYGYTF
TGTGCCAGCACGGGCAGACAGGGACAGGGGGGCTATGGCTACACCTTC
>TRBJ1-5|TRBD1|.|TRBV30
CAWSQGAQPQHF
TGTGCCTGGAGTCAGGGGGCCCAGCCCCAGCATTTT
>TRBJ2-5|TRBD1|.|TRBV4-2
CASSQSYSGTGGETQYF
TGTGCCAGCAGCCAATCCTATTCCGGGACAGGGGGAGAGACCCAGTACTTC